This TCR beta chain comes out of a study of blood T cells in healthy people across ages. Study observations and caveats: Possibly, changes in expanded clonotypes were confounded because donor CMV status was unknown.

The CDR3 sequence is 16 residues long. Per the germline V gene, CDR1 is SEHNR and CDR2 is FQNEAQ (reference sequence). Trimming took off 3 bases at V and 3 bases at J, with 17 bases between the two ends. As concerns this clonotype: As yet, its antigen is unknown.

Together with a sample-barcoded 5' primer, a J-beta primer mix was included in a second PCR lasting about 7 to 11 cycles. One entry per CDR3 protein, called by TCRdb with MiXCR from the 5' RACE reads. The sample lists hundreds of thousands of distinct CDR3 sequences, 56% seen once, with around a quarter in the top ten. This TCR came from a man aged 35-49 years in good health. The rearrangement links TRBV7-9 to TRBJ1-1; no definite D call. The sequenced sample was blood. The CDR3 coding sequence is TGTGCCAGCAGCTTCTTTCGGGAGGGCCTCTACACTGAAGCTTTCTTT. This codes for CASSFFREGLYTEAFF.